This note documents a single T cell receptor beta chain sequence. What it recognizes is unknown. This specimen comes from a study of T cells in localized non-small cell lung cancer. Study results and limitations: Higher blood T cell density tracked longer overall survival. Uninvolved neighboring lung showed the greatest T cell clonality, exceeding tumor. Among the top 100 tumor clones, a median about 52 appeared in adjacent lung. Sequencing, confined to only one tumor region, leaves heterogeneity possible.

This CDR3 comprises 14 residues. Trimming stripped 1 base from V and 8 bases from J, with 11 bases between. Germline CDR1 SGHNT, CDR2 YENEEA. Clones were read by immunoSEQ multiplex PCR, and TCRdb kept only the in-frame ones, dropping some. The sample consists of roughly 53,000 clones, around four fifths of them appearing once. Sample: peripheral blood mononuclear cells, taken before any cancer treatment. The rearrangement links TRBV11-3 to TRBJ1-4; D not certain. The TCR was taken from a man aged 40-75 years with stage III lung adenocarcinoma. The CDR3 DNA reads as TGTGCCAGCAGCTTAGTGGGATCTGAGGAAAAACTGTTTTTT. This gives the protein CASSLVGSEEKLFF.